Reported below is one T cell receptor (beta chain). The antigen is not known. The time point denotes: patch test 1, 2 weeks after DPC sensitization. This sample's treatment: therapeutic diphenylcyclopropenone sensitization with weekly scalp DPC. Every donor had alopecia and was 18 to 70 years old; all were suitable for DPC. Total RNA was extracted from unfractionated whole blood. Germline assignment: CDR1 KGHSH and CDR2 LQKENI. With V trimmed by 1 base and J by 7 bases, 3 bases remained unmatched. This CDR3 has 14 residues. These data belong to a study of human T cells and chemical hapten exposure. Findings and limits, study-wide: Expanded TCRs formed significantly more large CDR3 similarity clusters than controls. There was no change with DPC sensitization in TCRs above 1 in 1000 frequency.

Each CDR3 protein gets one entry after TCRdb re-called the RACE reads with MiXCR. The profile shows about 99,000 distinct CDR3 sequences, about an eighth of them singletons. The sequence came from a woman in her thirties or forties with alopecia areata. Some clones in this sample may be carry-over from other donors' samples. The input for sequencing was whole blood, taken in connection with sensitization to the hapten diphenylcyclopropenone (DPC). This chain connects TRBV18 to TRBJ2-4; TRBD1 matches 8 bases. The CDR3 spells CASSPLDRVNIQYF. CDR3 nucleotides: TGTGCCAGCTCACCACTGGACAGGGTGAACATTCAGTACTTC.